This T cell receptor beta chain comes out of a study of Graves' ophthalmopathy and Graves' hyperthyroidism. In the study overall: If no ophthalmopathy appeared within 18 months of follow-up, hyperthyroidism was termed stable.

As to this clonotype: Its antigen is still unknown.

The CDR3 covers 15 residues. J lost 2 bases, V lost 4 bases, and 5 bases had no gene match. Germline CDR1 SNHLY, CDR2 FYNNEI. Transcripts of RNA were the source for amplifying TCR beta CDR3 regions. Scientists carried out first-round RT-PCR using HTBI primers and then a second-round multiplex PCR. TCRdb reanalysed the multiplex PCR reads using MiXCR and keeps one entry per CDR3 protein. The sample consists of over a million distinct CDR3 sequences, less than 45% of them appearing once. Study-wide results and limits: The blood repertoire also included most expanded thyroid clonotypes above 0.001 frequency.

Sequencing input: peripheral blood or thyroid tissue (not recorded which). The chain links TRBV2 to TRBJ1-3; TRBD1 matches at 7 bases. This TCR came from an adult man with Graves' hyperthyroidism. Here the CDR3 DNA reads TGTGCCAGCAGTGGGAACAGGGGCGCTGGAAACACCATATATTTT. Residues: CASSGNRGAGNTIYF.